The source of this TCR beta chain is a study of shared clonotypes between healthy human individuals (dated by TCRdb to 2020 to 2021). Context from the whole study: A few men and two women, aged 18 to 49 years, made up the cohort. To estimate repertoire size and how much clonotypes are shared between individuals, the study performed deep sequencing of blood TCR repertoires from a handful of healthy adults. For each donor, three plates each were used for CD4 naive and CD4 memory, two plates were used for CD8 naive, and one plate was used for CD8 memory. Between about 0.9 and 8.9 billion PBMCs per donor were obtained by leukapheresis. To increase sequencing depth and limit assay-specific biases, different laboratories used diverse techniques to prepare libraries and sequence TCR repertoires.

The donors were healthy, HIV-negative adults with no recently reported acute infections or vaccinations. All donors were Caucasian adults living in Nashville, Tennessee, USA. CD4+ T cells were enriched by magnetic negative selection; naive cells were then positively selected on CD45RA, and the negative fraction formed the memory subset. Blood was obtained by leukapheresis, after which PBMCs were separated by Ficoll-Histopaque density gradient centrifugation and cryopreserved in liquid nitrogen vapor phase. Purity and quantity of every magnetically sorted T cell population were checked by analytical flow cytometry. Genomic DNA was isolated from every sorted fraction and measured by UV absorbance on a Nanodrop 2000c. Reading from cysteine to phenylalanine, the CDR3 counts 15 amino acids. Only the CDR3 part of the read is kept: 45 bases, read in frame from the first base. The junction carries 12 bases between V and J, which are trimmed by 2 bases and 2 bases respectively. CDR1 and CDR2 are read off the germline V gene as MNHEY and SVGAGI.

Results the study describes overall, beyond this receptor: Sharing across several donors was observed for around 5% of naive CD4, about 3.2% of naive CD8, over 2% of memory CD4, and about 0.39% of memory CD8 clonotypes. Incomplete sequencing was indicated by rarefaction of sorted-subset datasets, despite the large sequencing depth. Pairwise subsampling indicated that sequencing depth was expected to affect the degree of clonotype sharing among donors. Higher generation probabilities were observed for clonotypes shared by all four sorted-subset donors than for non-shared clonotypes. Because the study included only a small number of donors, the genetic and exposure-history diversity represented was limited. Only blood was sampled, and tissue TCR repertoires likely differ from those in blood. Naive subsets generally had larger estimated clonotype richness than memory subsets did.

Details on this clone: Its specific antigen is unknown. No base quality information exists; no much larger clone differs at one position.

Using the deep immunoSEQ assay, multiplex PCR amplified TCR CDR3 regions from genomic DNA. Extracted genomic DNA from each cell subset was spread evenly across all wells of several immunoSEQ 96-well plates, with each plate serving as a replicate. Each replicate PCR for sorted subsets received about 220 ng genomic DNA, equal to about 30,000 T cell genomes. Purified libraries were quantified with a Qubit 3.0 fluorometer, sized on a Bioanalyzer 2100, and re-quantified with the KAPA Library Quantification kit. Each immunoSEQ 96-well plate was sequenced on its own single-read 150-cycle Illumina NextSeq 550 flow cell. Per the source publication's procedure: Because the immunoSEQ output included only junctional sequences and no quality scores, the filtering could not be the same as the filtering used for full-length reads. To assign V/J genes and CDR3, sequences were annotated using PyIR, a Python wrapper for IgBLAST v1.9, with IMGT germline references. Any read was removed if the V/J assignment was weak (E-value above 1e-6), the CDR3 was missing, or the read contained stop codons, out-of-frame junctions, or ambiguous translated residues. A V3J clonotype was defined by an identical inferred V gene, J gene, and CDR3 amino acid sequence. Percentage overlap between repertoires was calculated by dividing the number of shared unique clonotypes by the size of the smaller repertoire. RTK rarefaction, the Chao1 estimator, and Recon v2.1 estimates of unobserved clonotypes were used to assess repertoire richness. For all TCRbeta clonotypes obtained by the gDNA method from a handful of donors, generation probabilities were computed with OLGA. This immuneACCESS table, as held by TCRdb, lists in-frame sequences with V and J called but not all clones. Of the missing ones, under half trace to an unresolved V gene in checked studies; the others have no known cause. The DNA gave D and trimming, while V, J and clone size come from that table. The sample yields hundreds of thousands of clones; about two thirds were counted once. The ten most abundant clones make up under 2% of the sample.

The rearrangement joined TRBV6-5 to TRBJ1-2, with the D gene not clear enough to name. Sequenced material: memory CD4+ T cells sorted from blood. This specimen's cell subset or site label, interpreted: CD45RA-negative fraction. This clonotype originated in a woman in her twenties or thirties in good health. The bases are TGTGCCAGCAGTTACGACCGTCTAGTGAACTATGGCTACACCTTC. Translated, this is CASSYDRLVNYGYTF.